This is a list of T cell receptor beta chains from one sample in a study of T cells in Graves' hyperthyroidism and ophthalmopathy. MiXCR was run by TCRdb on the multiplex PCR reads, yielding one entry per CDR3 protein. The table lists about 290,000 distinct CDR3 sequences, approximately 16% of them singletons. The sequenced material came from blood. The source of these receptors is a young man with Graves' hyperthyroidism. CDR3s include the opening cysteine and the closing phenylalanine or tryptophan. The D gene is left open where the match is weak. The size entry is marked missing in some rows and otherwise reads once, few, many or a size class.

d_call	v_call	cdr3_length	j_call	clone_size	cdr3_nt	cdr3_aa
NA	TRBV7-9	14	TRBJ1-2	few	TGTGCCAGCAGCTTTGGCGCCCCTCACTATGGCTACACCTTC	CASSFGAPHYGYTF
NA	TRBV15	15	TRBJ2-3	NA	TGTGCCACCAGCAGAGGGGACACGTACACAGATACGCAGTATTTT	CATSRGDTYTDTQYF
NA	TRBV7-9	15	TRBJ2-5	many	TGTGCCAGCAGCTTCCTAGGGAGCTCACAAGAGACCCAGTACTTC	CASSFLGSSQETQYF
NA	TRBV11-3	14	TRBJ2-3	many	TGTGCCAGCGGGGAAGTCGGGCGCACAGATACGCAGTATTTT	CASGEVGRTDTQYF
NA	TRBV12-3/TRBV12-4	14	TRBJ1-1	many	TGTGCCAGCACCCCTACCAGGAGGAACACTGAAGCTTTCTTT	CASTPTRRNTEAFF
NA	TRBV20-1	12	TRBJ1-2	few	TGCAGTGCTAGATTCGGGACCTATGGCTACACCTTC	CSARFGTYGYTF
NA	TRBV6-1	15	TRBJ1-5	NA	TGTGCCAGCAGTGCGTGGGCGGGAGAGGTTCAGCCCCAGCATTTT	CASSAWAGEVQPQHF
TRBD2	TRBV7-3	16	TRBJ2-2	NA	TGTGCCAGCAGCTTAAGCGGGAGAGGCGAAACCGGGGAGCTGTTTTTT	CASSLSGRGETGELFF
NA	TRBV18	15	TRBJ2-1	many	TGTGCCAGCTCACAAACGAGGGGCGGCTACAATGAGCAGTTCTTC	CASSQTRGGYNEQFF
NA	TRBV2	14	TRBJ1-5	many	TGTGCCAGCAGTGAGTCGGTTAGAGATCAGCCCCAGCATTTT	CASSESVRDQPQHF